A selection of T cell receptor beta chains follows, all from one sample in a study of blood T cells in healthy people across ages. TCRdb independently ran MiXCR on the 5' RACE reads; one entry per CDR3 protein. The sample includes roughly 930,000 distinct CDR3 sequences, roughly 50% seen only once; the top ten take roughly 13%. Sequenced material: blood. The receptors shown here come from a man aged 25-45 years in good health. Both conserved end residues are part of each CDR3. A D gene is named only where the DNA matches it firmly. A clone size is listed for some rows: how often the clone was seen (once, few, many), or a class if it is expanded.

D gene	J gene	CDR3 length	clone size	V gene	CDR3 DNA	CDR3 protein
TRBD2	TRBJ2-1	21	few	TRBV4-3	TGCGCCAGCAGCCCACAGCCCGGACTAGCGGGGGGGCCTTCTACCTACAATGAGCAGTTCTTC	CASSPQPGLAGGPSTYNEQFF
.	TRBJ2-1	15	few	TRBV6-2/TRBV6-3	TGTGCCAGCATTCATTTGGGGGGTTCCTACAATGAGCAGTTCTTC	CASIHLGGSYNEQFF
.	TRBJ2-5	15	.	TRBV29-1	TGCAGCGTTGATCGGGTTGGACCGCTAAACAATGAGCAGTACTTC	CSVDRVGPLNNEQYF
.	TRBJ1-1	13	.	TRBV3-1	TGTGCCAGCAGCCAAGGTTCGGTTACTGAAGCTTTCTTT	CASSQGSVTEAFF
.	TRBJ2-1	17	.	TRBV9	TGTGCCGGCAGCGTAGCCATAGGGGGTCGAGGATACAATGAGCAGTTCTTC	CAGSVAIGGRGYNEQFF
TRBD1	TRBJ2-7	17	.	TRBV27	TGTGCCAGCAGCTCTTTGAAGACAGGGGTGGAGTCCTACGAGCAGTACTTC	CASSSLKTGVESYEQYF
.	TRBJ2-1	11	few	TRBV12-3/TRBV12-4	TGTGCCAGCAGTTCCCCCCAAGAGCAGTTCTTC	CASSSPQEQFF
TRBD2	TRBJ2-1	15	.	TRBV6-1	TGTGCCAGCAAGCGGGGGGCCCCCTCCTACAATGAGCAGTTCTTC	CASKRGAPSYNEQFF
TRBD1	TRBJ2-5	15	few	TRBV5-1	TGCGCCAGCAGCGTATTACAGGGGTCTCAGGAGACCCAGTACTTC	CASSVLQGSQETQYF
.	TRBJ1-5	12	.	TRBV29-1	TGCAGCGTTGGAACGGCCGGTCAGCCCCAGCATTTT	CSVGTAGQPQHF
.	TRBJ2-7	13	.	TRBV4-1	TGCGCCAGCAGCCACCCCCTAGGGGACGAGCAGTACTTC	CASSHPLGDEQYF
.	TRBJ2-1	14	few	TRBV15	TGTGCCACCAGCAGAGATCCCGGGGGCTATGAGCAGTTCTTC	CATSRDPGGYEQFF
.	TRBJ2-7	15	.	TRBV6-1	TGTGCCAGCAGTCGGGGGGCTAGAACCCCTACCGAGCAGTACTTC	CASSRGARTPTEQYF
TRBD2	TRBJ2-3	15	once	TRBV29-1	TGCAGCGTTGAATACCTAGCGGGGGGCACAGATGCGCAGTATTTT	CSVEYLAGGTDAQYF
TRBD1	TRBJ1-5	16	.	TRBV6-5	TGTGCCAGCCGCCAACGGGACAGTTATAGCAATCAGCCCCAGCATTTT	CASRQRDSYSNQPQHF
.	TRBJ2-3	13	.	TRBV27	TGTGCCAGCAGCCCATATGGCACAGATACGCAGTATTTT	CASSPYGTDTQYF
TRBD2	TRBJ2-1	16	.	TRBV20-1	TGCAGTGCTACTGTCCTCGCGGGGGGAGGGCGCAATGAGCAGTTCTTC	CSATVLAGGGRNEQFF
TRBD2	TRBJ2-7	15	.	TRBV7-9	TGTGCCAGCAGCTTACAAGCGGGGCCTTACAATGAGCAGTACTTC	CASSLQAGPYNEQYF
.	TRBJ2-7	13	.	TRBV6-1	TGTGCCAGCAGTGAAGTTAGGGGCTACGAGCAGTACTTC	CASSEVRGYEQYF
.	TRBJ1-6	15	few	TRBV12-3/TRBV12-4	TGTGCCAGCAGCTTGGGGGCAGGGGCAAATTCACCCCTCCACTTT	CASSLGAGANSPLHF
TRBD2	TRBJ2-1	16	.	TRBV9	TGTGCCAGCAGCGTAGTGTGGGGACTAGGGCCAAATGAGCAGTTCTTC	CASSVVWGLGPNEQFF
TRBD2	TRBJ2-5	16	.	TRBV20-1	TGCAGTGCTAGCCACCGGACTAGCGGGGGGAAAGAGACCCAGTACTTC	CSASHRTSGGKETQYF
TRBD1	TRBJ2-7	15	.	TRBV11-2	TGTGCCAGCAGCTTAGATGGACAGGCCCTCAATGAGCAGTACTTC	CASSLDGQALNEQYF
.	TRBJ2-1	16	.	TRBV2	TGTGCCAGCAGTGATCTGCGGCTGGTCGAATACAATGAGCAGTTCTTC	CASSDLRLVEYNEQFF
.	TRBJ2-5	14	.	TRBV20-1	TGCAGTGCTAGAGCTCCAACAGGGCTGGAGACCCAGTACTTC	CSARAPTGLETQYF
.	TRBJ1-6	11	few	TRBV28	TGTGCCAGCAGTTTATATCCACCCCTCCACTTT	CASSLYPPLHF
.	TRBJ2-1	14	few	TRBV9	TGTGCCAGCAGCGTAGGGCCGAGTGTCGATGAGCAGTTCTTC	CASSVGPSVDEQFF
.	TRBJ2-7	14	few	TRBV5-1	TGCGCCAGCAGCTTGGACGGTTACTCCTACGAGCAGTACTTC	CASSLDGYSYEQYF
TRBD2	TRBJ2-7	16	.	TRBV5-1	TGCGCCAGCAGATTCGGGACCGCTAGCGGCTCCTACGAGCAGTACTTC	CASRFGTASGSYEQYF
TRBD1	TRBJ2-5	14	.	TRBV7-2	TGTGCCAGCAGTCGGGACAGGGGTTTGAGTGAGCGGTACTTC	CASSRDRGLSERYF
.	TRBJ2-3	15	.	TRBV6-2/TRBV6-3	TGTGCCAGCAGTTTCCTCGGACGTGTTGCAGATACGCAGTATTTT	CASSFLGRVADTQYF
TRBD1	TRBJ2-6	19	.	TRBV6-1	TGTGCCAGCAGTGGGAGACCAGGACAGGGTAGACCTGGGGCCAACGTCCTGACTTTC	CASSGRPGQGRPGANVLTF
TRBD1	TRBJ1-2	16	few	TRBV20-1	TGCAGTGCTAGAGCCGGGACAGGGGGCCGGAACTATGGCTACACCTTC	CSARAGTGGRNYGYTF
.	TRBJ1-5	15	few	TRBV7-2	TGTGCCAGCACCCCGGGAGGGATTAGCAATCAGCCCCAGCATTTT	CASTPGGISNQPQHF
.	TRBJ2-7	14	.	TRBV6-2/TRBV6-3	TGTGCCAGCAGTTGGAGTAGCGCTGGAGATGAGCAGTACTTC	CASSWSSAGDEQYF
.	TRBJ2-7	14	once	TRBV4-3	TGCGCCAGCAGCCTGAACCTTGGGTCCTACGAGCAGTACTTC	CASSLNLGSYEQYF
.	TRBJ1-6	15	.	TRBV20-1	TGCAGTGCTCCTCCGTCTCCGGGTTATAATTCACCCCTCCACTTT	CSAPPSPGYNSPLHF
.	TRBJ2-7	13	few	TRBV20-1	TGCAGTGCCCCGGGCCCCTCCCGGGTCGAGCAGTACTTC	CSAPGPSRVEQYF
TRBD2	TRBJ2-6	16	.	TRBV7-3	TGTGCCAGCAGCTTAAGAGGGACTACTGGGGCCAACGTCCTGACTTTC	CASSLRGTTGANVLTF
TRBD2	TRBJ2-1	13	few	TRBV5-1	TGCGCCAGCAGCTTGTCGGGGGGGAAGCTTCGGTTCTTC	CASSLSGGKLRFF
TRBD2	TRBJ2-7	16	.	TRBV20-1	TGCAGTGCTCTTGGGACTAGCGGGGGGGAATCCTACGAGCAGTACTTC	CSALGTSGGESYEQYF
.	TRBJ2-7	15	.	TRBV10-3	TGTGCCATCAGTGACTCCGGGACTTGGACCTACGAGCAGTACTTC	CAISDSGTWTYEQYF
TRBD1	TRBJ2-3	15	few	TRBV9	TGTGCCAGCAACAGAGGACAGGGGTTCACAGATACGCAGTATTTT	CASNRGQGFTDTQYF
.	TRBJ2-2	16	few	TRBV13	TGTGCCAGCAGCTTAATTGCAGGGGCCGTCTTCGGGGAGCTGTTTTTT	CASSLIAGAVFGELFF
TRBD1	TRBJ2-7	14	.	TRBV9	TGTGCCAGCAGCGGTGGGACAGGGAACTACGAGCAGTACTTC	CASSGGTGNYEQYF
TRBD1	TRBJ1-2	14	once	TRBV12-5	TGTGCTAGTGGTTTTGGACAGGGAGGCTATGGCTACACCTTC	CASGFGQGGYGYTF
.	TRBJ2-7	14	.	TRBV6-1	TGTGCCAGCAGTGAAGCGCCGGAAGGGCGCGAGCAGTACTTC	CASSEAPEGREQYF